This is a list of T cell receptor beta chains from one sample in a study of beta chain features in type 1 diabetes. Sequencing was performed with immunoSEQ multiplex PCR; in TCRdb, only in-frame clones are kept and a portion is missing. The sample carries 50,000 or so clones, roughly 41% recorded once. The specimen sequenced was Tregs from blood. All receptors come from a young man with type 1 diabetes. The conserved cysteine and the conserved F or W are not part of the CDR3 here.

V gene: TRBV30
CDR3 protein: AWSAGTGSHTQY

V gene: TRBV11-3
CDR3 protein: ASSRERYNEQF

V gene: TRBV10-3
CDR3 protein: AISGGEGNTIY

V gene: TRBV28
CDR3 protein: ASKGANQPQH

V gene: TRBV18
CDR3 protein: ASSPPSGGLNTEAF

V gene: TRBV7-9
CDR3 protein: ASSPPQRERYNEQF

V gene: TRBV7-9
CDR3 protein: ASSLLEGIYEQY

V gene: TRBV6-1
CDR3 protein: ASRRQGSDRNTIY

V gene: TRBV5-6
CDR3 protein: ASRYGPETGETQY

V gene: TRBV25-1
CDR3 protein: ASNRGFSTDTQY

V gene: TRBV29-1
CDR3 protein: SAPGLGSYNEQF

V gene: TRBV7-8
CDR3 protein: ASSPRLAGVTGANVLT

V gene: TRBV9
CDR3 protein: ASSVSAVRTDTQY

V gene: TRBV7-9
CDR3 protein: ASSPLGAYYEQY

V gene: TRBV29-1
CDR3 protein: SARKGDTIY

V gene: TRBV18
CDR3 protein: ASSRTGGSGETQY

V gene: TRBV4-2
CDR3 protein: ASSQDSGQGSQPQH

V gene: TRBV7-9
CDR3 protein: ASSRGYEQY

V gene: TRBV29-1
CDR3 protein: SVEGITREQF

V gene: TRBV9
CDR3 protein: ASSVGISTAPNEQF

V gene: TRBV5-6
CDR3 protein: ASSLKVGGKRNIQY

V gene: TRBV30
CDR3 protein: AWIPDSIYEQY

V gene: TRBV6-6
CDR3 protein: ASSLAGNNYGYT

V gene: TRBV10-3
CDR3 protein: AISVTGTAVGGGELF

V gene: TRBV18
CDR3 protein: ASSPPVAPDTQY

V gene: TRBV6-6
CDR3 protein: ASSYSIRGANYGYT

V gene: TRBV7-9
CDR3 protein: ASSLVKGAPYGYT

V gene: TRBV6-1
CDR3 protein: ASRGTVNEKLF

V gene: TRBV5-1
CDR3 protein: ASSKDAIASGELF

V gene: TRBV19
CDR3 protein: ASSINVASGSYEQY

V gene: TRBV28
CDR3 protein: ASSRFDRLNTEAF